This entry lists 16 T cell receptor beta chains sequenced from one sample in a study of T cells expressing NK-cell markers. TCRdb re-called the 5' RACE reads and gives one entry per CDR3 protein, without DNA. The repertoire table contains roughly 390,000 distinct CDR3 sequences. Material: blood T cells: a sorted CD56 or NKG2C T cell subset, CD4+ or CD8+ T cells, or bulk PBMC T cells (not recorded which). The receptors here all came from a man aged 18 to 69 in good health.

The CDR3 spells CASSLARVNYGYTF. The chain uses TRBV12-3 or TRBV12-4 and TRBJ1-2. The CDR3 runs to 14 residues.

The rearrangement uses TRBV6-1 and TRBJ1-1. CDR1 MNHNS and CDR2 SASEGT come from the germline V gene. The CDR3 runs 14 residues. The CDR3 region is CASQGGGLNTEAFF.

The chain's CDR3 is CAWGQSYEQYF. The chain uses TRBV30 and TRBJ2-7; TCRdb designates TRBD1, a call that cannot be tested without DNA. Germline loops: CDR1 GTSNPN, CDR2 SVGIG (reference sequence). This CDR3 is built from 11 residues.

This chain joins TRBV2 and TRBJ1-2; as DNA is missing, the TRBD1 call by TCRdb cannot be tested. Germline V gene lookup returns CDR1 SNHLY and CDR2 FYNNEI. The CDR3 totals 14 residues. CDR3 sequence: CASSWDRWGYGYTF. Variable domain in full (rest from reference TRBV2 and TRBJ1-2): EPEVTQTPSHQVTQMGQEVILRCVPISNHLYFYWYRQILGQKVEFLVSFYNNEISEKSEIFDDQFSVERPDGSNFTLKIRSTKLEDSAMYFCASSWDRWGYGYTFGSGTRLTVV.

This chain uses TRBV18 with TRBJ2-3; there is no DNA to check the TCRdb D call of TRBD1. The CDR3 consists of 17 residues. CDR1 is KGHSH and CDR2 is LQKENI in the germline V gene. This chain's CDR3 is CASSPLKGQGGTDTQYF.

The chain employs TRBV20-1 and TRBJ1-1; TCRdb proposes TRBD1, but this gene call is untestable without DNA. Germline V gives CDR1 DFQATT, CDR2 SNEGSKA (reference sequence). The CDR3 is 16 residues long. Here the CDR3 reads CSARTYRQGASTEAFF.

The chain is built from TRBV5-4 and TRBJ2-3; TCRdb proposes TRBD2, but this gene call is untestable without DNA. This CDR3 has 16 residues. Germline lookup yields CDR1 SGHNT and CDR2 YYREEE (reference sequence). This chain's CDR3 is CASSLDSGGSGDTQYF.

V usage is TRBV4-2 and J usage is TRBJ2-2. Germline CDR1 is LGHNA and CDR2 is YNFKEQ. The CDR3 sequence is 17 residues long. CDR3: CASSQKTRQRNTGELFF.

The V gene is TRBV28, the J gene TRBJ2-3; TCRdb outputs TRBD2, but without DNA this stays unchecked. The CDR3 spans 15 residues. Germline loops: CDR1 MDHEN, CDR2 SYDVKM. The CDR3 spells CASPQGGTGTDTQYF.

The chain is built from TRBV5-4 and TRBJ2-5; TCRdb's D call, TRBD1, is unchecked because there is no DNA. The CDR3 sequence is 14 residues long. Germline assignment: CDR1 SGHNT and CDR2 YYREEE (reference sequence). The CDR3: CASSPPSTQETQYF.

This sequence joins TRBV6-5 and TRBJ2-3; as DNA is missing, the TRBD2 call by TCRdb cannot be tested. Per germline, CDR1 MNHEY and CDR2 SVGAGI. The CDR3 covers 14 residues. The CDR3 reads CASSYDPSKSSQYF.

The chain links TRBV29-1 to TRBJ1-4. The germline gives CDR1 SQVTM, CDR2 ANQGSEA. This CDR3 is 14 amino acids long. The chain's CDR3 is CSVTQRRTNEKLFF.

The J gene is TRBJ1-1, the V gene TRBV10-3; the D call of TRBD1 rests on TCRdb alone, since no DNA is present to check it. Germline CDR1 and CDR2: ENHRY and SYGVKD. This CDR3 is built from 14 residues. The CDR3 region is CAIRLGASGTEAFF.

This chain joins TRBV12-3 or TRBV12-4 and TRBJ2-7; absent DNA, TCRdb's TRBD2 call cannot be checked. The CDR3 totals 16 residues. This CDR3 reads CASSFTWTSGGYEQYF.

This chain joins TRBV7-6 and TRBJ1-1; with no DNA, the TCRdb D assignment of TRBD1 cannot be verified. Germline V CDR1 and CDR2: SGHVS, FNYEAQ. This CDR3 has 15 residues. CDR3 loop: CASSPRTGLNTEAFF.

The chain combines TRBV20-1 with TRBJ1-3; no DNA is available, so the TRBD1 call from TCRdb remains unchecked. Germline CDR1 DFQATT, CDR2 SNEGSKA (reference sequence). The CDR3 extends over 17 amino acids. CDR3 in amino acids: CSAPVWEWGMGGNTIYF.